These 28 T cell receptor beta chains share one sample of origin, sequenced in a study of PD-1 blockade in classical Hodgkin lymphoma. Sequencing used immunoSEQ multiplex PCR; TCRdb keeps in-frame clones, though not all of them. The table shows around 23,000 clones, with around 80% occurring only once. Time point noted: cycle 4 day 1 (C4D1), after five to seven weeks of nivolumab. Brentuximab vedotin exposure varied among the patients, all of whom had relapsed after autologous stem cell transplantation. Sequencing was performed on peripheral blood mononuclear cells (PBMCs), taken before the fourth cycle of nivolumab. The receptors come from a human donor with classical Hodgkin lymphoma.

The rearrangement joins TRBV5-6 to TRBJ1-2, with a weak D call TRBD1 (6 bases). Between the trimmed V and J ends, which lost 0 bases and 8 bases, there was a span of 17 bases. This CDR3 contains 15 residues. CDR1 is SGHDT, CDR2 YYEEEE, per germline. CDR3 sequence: CASSLAFPGAGGYTF. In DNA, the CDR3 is TGTGCCAGCAGCTTGGCCTTCCCGGGGGCAGGAGGCTACACCTTC.

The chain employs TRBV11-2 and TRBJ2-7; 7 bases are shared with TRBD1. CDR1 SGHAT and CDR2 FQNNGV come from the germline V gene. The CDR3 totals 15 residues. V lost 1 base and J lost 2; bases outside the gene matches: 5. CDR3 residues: CASSLGDSPTYEQYF. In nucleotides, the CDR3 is TGTGCCAGCAGCTTAGGGGACAGTCCGACCTACGAGCAGTACTTC.

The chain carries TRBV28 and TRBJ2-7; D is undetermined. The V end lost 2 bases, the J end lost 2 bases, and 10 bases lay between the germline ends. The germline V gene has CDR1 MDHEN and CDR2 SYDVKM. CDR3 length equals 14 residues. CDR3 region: CASSLGVGPYEQYF. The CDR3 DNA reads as TGTGCCAGCAGTTTAGGGGTAGGACCCTACGAGCAGTACTTC. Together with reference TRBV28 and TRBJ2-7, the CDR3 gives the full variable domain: DVKVTQSSRYLVKRTGEKVFLECVQDMDHENMFWYRQDPGLGLRLIYFSYDVKMKEKGDIPEGYSVSREKKERFSLILESASTNQTSMYLCASSLGVGPYEQYFGPGTRLTVT.

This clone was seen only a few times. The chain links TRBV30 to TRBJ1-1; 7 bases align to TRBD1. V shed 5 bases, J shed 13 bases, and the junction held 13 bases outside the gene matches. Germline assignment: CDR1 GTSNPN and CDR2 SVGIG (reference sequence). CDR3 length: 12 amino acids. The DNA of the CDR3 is TGTGCCTGGGCCCCAACAGGGGCGGGTGGTTTCTTT. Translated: CAWAPTGAGGFF.

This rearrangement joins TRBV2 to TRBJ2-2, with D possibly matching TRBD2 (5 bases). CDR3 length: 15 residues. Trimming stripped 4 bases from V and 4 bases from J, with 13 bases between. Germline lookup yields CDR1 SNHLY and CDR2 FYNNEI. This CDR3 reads CASSVLHRGTGELFF. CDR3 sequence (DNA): TGTGCCAGCAGTGTACTCCATCGGGGCACCGGGGAGCTGTTTTTT.

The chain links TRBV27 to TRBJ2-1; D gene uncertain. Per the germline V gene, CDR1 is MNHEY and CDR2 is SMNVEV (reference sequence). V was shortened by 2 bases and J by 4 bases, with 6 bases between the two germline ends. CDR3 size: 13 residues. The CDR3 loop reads CASSLSEYNEQFF. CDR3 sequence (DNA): TGTGCCAGCAGTTTAAGTGAGTACAATGAGCAGTTCTTC.

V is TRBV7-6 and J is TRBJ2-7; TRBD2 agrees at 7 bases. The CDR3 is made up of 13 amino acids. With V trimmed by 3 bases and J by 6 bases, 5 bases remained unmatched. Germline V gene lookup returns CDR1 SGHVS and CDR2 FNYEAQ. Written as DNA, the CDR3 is TGTGCCAGCAGCTTCCGGCGGGGGAGCGAGCAGTACTTC. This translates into CASSFRRGSEQYF.

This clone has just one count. CDR3 in amino acids: CASSLSDGTEAFF. The CDR3 coding sequence is TGTGCCAGCAGCCTATCGGATGGGACTGAAGCTTTCTTT. The gene calls are TRBV9 and TRBJ1-1; D uncertain. Trimming cost V 4 bases and J 5 bases, with 12 bases left between them. Looked up from germline, CDR1 is SGDLS and CDR2 is YYNGEE. The CDR3 loop spans 13 amino acids.

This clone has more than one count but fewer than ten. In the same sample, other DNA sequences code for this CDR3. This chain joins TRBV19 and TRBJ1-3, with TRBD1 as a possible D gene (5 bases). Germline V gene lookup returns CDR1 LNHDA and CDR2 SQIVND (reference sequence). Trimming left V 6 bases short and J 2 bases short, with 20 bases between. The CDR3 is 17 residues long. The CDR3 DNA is TGTGCCAGTAGGGCTTGGCTCTCAGGGTCAACTGGAAACACCATATATTTT. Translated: CASRAWLSGSTGNTIYF.

CDR3 coding DNA: TGTGCCAGCAGTCTCGGACAGGGCGGTCGGCCCCAGCATTTT. Translation: CASSLGQGGRPQHF. The chain links TRBV27 to TRBJ1-5, with TRBD1 identical over 8 bases. From germline, CDR1 is MNHEY and CDR2 SMNVEV (reference sequence). V shed 5 bases, J shed 9 bases, and the junction held 9 bases outside the gene matches. This CDR3 is built from 14 residues.

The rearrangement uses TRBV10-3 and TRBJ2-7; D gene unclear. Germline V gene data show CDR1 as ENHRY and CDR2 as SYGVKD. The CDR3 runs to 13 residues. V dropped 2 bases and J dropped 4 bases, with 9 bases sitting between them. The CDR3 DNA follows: TGTGCCATCAGTGAGCCACAGCCTTACGAGCAGTACTTC. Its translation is CAISEPQPYEQYF.

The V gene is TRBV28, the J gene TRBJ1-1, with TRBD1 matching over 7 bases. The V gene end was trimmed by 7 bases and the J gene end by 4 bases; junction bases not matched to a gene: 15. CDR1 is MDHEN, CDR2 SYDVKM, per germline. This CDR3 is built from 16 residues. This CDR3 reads CASNSALGGWSTEAFF. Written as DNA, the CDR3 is TGTGCCAGCAACTCGGCCTTAGGGGGCTGGAGCACTGAAGCTTTCTTT.

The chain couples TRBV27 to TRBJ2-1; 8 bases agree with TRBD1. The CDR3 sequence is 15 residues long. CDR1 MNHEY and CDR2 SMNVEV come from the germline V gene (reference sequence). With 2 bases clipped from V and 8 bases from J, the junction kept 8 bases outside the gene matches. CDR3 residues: CASSLGTGGSHEQFF. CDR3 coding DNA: TGTGCCAGCAGTTTAGGTACAGGGGGTTCTCATGAGCAGTTCTTC.

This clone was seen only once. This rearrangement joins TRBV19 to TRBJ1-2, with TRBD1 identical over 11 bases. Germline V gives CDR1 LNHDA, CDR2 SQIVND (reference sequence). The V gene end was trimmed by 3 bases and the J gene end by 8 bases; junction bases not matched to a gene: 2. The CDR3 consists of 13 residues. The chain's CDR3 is CASSMDRGLGYTF. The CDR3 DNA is TGTGCCAGTAGTATGGACAGGGGGCTGGGCTACACCTTC.

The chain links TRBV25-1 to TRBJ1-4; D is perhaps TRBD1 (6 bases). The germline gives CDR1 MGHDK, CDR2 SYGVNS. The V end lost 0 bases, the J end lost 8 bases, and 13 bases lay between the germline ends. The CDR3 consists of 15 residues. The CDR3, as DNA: TGTGCCAGCAGTGAATATAAAGGGGGGGGAGAAAAACTGTTTTTT. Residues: CASSEYKGGGEKLFF.

The CDR3 DNA is TGTGCCAGCAGTTTATTTAAAAGGCAGGCTAATGAAAAACTGTTTTTT. Protein: CASSLFKRQANEKLFF. The chain couples TRBV28 to TRBJ1-4; D gene ambiguous. This CDR3 has 16 amino acids. The germline V gene encodes CDR1 MDHEN and CDR2 SYDVKM. The V gene lost 1 base and the J gene lost 3 bases, with 12 bases spanning the gap.

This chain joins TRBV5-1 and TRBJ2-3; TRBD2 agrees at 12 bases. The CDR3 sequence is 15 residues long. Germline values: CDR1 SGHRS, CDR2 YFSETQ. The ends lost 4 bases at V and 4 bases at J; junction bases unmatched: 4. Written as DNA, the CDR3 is TGCGCCAGCAGCCCGACTAGCGGGAGCGCAGATACGCAGTATTTT. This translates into CASSPTSGSADTQYF.

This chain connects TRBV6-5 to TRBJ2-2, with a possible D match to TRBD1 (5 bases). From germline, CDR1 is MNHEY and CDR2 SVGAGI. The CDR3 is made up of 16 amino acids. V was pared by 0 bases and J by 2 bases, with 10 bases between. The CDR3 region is CASSYSIQGNTGELFF. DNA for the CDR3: TGTGCCAGCAGTTACTCGATTCAGGGCAACACCGGGGAGCTGTTTTTT.

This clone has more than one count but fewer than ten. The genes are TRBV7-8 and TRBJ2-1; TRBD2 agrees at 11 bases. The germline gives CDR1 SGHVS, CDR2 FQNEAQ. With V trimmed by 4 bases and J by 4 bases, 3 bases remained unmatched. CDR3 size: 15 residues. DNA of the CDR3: TGTGCCAGCAGCTCCGGGACTAGCGGTTACAATGAGCAGTTCTTC. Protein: CASSSGTSGYNEQFF.

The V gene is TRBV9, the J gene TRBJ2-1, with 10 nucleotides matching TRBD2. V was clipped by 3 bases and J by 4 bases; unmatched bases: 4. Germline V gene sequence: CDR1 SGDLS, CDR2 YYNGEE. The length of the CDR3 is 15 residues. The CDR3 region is CASSASGSVYNEQFF. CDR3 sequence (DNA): TGTGCCAGCAGCGCTAGCGGGAGTGTATACAATGAGCAGTTCTTC.

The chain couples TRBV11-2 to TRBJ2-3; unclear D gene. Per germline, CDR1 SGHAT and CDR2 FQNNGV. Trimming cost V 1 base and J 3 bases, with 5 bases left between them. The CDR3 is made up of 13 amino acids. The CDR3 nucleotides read TGTGCCAGCAGCTTAGGGTGGACAGATACGCAGTATTTT. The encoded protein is CASSLGWTDTQYF.

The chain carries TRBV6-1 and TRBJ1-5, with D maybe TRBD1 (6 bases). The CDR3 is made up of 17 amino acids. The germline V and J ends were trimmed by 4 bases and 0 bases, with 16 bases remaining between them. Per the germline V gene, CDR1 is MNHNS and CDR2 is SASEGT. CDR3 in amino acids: CASSVSQGGYSNQPQHF. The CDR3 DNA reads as TGTGCCAGCAGTGTCTCACAGGGAGGTTATAGCAATCAGCCCCAGCATTTT.

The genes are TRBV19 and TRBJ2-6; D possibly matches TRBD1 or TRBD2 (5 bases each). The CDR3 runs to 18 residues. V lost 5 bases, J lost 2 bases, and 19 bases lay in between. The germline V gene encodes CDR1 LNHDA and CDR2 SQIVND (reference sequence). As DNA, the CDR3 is TGTGCCAGTAGTGTTGATGGACATTTGGGGGCTGGGGCCAACGTCCTGACTTTC. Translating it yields CASSVDGHLGAGANVLTF.

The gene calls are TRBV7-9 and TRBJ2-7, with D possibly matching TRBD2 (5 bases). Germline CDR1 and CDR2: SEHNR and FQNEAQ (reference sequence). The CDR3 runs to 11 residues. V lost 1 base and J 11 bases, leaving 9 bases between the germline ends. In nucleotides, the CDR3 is TGTGCCAGCAGCTTAGGGACTGGGGAGTACTTC. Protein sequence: CASSLGTGEYF.

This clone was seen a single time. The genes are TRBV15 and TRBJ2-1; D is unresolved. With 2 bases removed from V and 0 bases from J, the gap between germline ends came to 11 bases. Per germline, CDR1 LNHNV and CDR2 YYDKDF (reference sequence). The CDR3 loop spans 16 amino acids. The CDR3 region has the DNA TGTGCCACCAGCAGATCTGTACAGCCCTCCTACAATGAGCAGTTCTTC. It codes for CATSRSVQPSYNEQFF. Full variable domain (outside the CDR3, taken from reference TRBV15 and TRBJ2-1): DAMVIQNPRYQVTQFGKPVTLSCSQTLNHNVMYWYQQKSSQAPKLLFHYYDKDFNNEADTPDNFQSRRPNTSFCFLDIRSPGLGDTAMYLCATSRSVQPSYNEQFFGPGTRLTVL.

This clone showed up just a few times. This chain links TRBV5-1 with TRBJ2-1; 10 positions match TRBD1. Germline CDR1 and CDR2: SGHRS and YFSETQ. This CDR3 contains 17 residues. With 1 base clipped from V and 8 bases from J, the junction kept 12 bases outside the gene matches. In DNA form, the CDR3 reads TGCGCCAGCAGCTTGTTTTCTTTCGGGACAGGGGTGGATGAGCAGTTCTTC. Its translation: CASSLFSFGTGVDEQFF.

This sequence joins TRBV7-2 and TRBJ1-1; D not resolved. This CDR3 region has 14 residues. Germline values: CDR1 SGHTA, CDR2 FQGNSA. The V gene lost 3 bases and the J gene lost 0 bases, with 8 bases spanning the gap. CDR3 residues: CASSFWGLNTEAFF. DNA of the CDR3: TGTGCCAGCAGCTTTTGGGGATTGAACACTGAAGCTTTCTTT.

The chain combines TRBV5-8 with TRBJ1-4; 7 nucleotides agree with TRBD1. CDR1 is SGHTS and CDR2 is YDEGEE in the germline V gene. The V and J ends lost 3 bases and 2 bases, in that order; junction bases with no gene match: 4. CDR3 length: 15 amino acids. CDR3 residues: CASSSSGQTNEKLFF. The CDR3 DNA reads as TGTGCCAGCAGCTCATCGGGACAGACTAATGAAAAACTGTTTTTT.